The 27 T cell receptor beta chains below were found in one sample sequenced in a study of CD8 T cells in ankylosing spondylitis (dated by TCRdb to about 2017). Preparation of the library involved 5' RACE. The sequencer was an Illumina HiSeq 2500. TCRdb itself trimmed the public reads at Q25 with fastp, ran MiXCR and retained productive beta chains. One record per CDR3 amino acid sequence lists the most common genes and DNA. The sample profile shows 30,000 to 40,000 distinct CDR3 sequences; less than 4% of them were found once. The ten most abundant clones make up 2.5% to 3% of the sample. Material for sequencing was blood, either unsorted or a sorted T cell fraction (not recorded which). The receptors originated from a male donor with ankylosing spondylitis or in good health (not recorded which).

This clonotype was picked up many times. The chain is built from TRBV9 and TRBJ2-2; a possible D gene is TRBD1 (5 bases). This CDR3 spans 16 amino acids. Germline CDR1 is SGDLS and CDR2 is YYNGEE. V was clipped by 0 bases and J by 2 bases, with 11 bases between them. The DNA of the CDR3 is TGTGCCAGCAGCGTAGGGACAATCAGTAACACCGGGGAGCTGTTTTTT. Amino acids: CASSVGTISNTGELFF.

This clonotype came up many times. V and J are TRBV9 and TRBJ2-2; D ambiguous. The ends were cut back, 1 base at V and 4 bases at J, with 17 bases in the middle. Germline loops: CDR1 SGDLS, CDR2 YYNGEE. CDR3 length equals 17 residues. The CDR3 spells CASSVSGFGPTTGELFF. DNA for the CDR3: TGTGCCAGCAGCGTAAGTGGGTTTGGGCCGACCACCGGGGAGCTGTTTTTT. The entire variable domain, with the rest obtained from reference TRBV9 and TRBJ2-2, is as follows: DSGVTQTPKHLITATGQRVTLRCSPRSGDLSVYWYQQSLDQGLQFLIQYYNGEERAKGNILERFSAQQFPDLHSELNLSSLELGDSALYFCASSVSGFGPTTGELFFGEGSRLTVL.

The chain couples TRBV9 to TRBJ2-2; D call uncertain. CDR1 and CDR2 (germline): SGDLS, YYNGEE. This CDR3 is 14 amino acids long. Trimming pared 4 bases from V and 4 bases from J, leaving 11 bases between. The CDR3 DNA reads as TGTGCCAGCAGCACCGTTATAAGCACCGGGGAGCTGTTTTTT. It translates to CASSTVISTGELFF.

This clonotype was seen repeatedly, ten times or more. This chain uses TRBV9 with TRBJ2-2, with unresolved D. The CDR3 is made up of 16 amino acids. The germline V gene encodes CDR1 SGDLS and CDR2 YYNGEE. The V and J ends lost 0 bases and 0 bases respectively, with 9 bases between them. The CDR3 DNA reads TGTGCCAGCAGCGTAGGGTCCAACGCGAACACCGGGGAGCTGTTTTTT. It yields the protein CASSVGSNANTGELFF.

This clonotype was recorded many times. This chain links TRBV9 with TRBJ2-6; D may be TRBD2 (5 bases). V shed 0 bases and J shed 3 bases, with 7 bases lying between them. Germline V gives CDR1 SGDLS, CDR2 YYNGEE. CDR3 length equals 15 residues. The CDR3 DNA reads as TGTGCCAGCAGCGTAGCCGGGAATGGGGCCAACGTCCTGACTTTC. Translation gives CASSVAGNGANVLTF.

This clonotype was recorded many times. The chain employs TRBV9 and TRBJ2-5, with a weak D call TRBD2 (5 bases). CDR3 size: 14 residues. Looked up from germline, CDR1 is SGDLS and CDR2 is YYNGEE. V lost 4 bases and J 1 base, leaving 11 bases between the germline ends. The CDR3: CASSPGLTQETQYF. The CDR3, as DNA: TGTGCCAGCAGCCCAGGACTGACCCAAGAGACCCAGTACTTC.

This clonotype was detected ten times or more. The chain has TRBV9 and TRBJ2-3; D is undetermined. Trimming left V 1 base short and J 2 bases short, with 8 bases between. Germline V lookup: CDR1 SGDLS, CDR2 YYNGEE. This CDR3 is 14 amino acids long. The CDR3 reads CASSVNPHTDTQYF. The CDR3 bases are TGTGCCAGCAGCGTAAACCCCCACACAGATACGCAGTATTTT.

This clonotype was observed at least ten times. The V and J genes are TRBV9 and TRBJ2-3, with 10 bases aligning to TRBD1. J gave up 1 base and V 5 bases, and 1 base lay outside the gene matches. The CDR3 is made up of 14 amino acids. Germline values: CDR1 SGDLS, CDR2 YYNGEE. CDR3 coding DNA: TGTGCCAGCAGTGGGACAGGGGGCACAGATACGCAGTATTTT. It is translated as CASSGTGGTDTQYF.

In its sample, this clonotype was seen many times. The rearrangement joins TRBV9 to TRBJ1-2, with TRBD1 matching over 10 bases. CDR1 and CDR2 (germline): SGDLS, YYNGEE. The CDR3 consists of 15 residues. V lost 1 base and J lost 5; bases outside the gene matches: 5. The CDR3 coding sequence is TGTGCCAGCAGCGTAAGAGGACAGGGGGGATATGGCTACACCTTC. Its protein is CASSVRGQGGYGYTF. The whole variable domain, remainder taken from reference TRBV9 and TRBJ1-2, is DSGVTQTPKHLITATGQRVTLRCSPRSGDLSVYWYQQSLDQGLQFLIQYYNGEERAKGNILERFSAQQFPDLHSELNLSSLELGDSALYFCASSVRGQGGYGYTFGSGTRLTVV.

This clonotype appeared a few times. This chain connects TRBV9 to TRBJ1-4, with D possibly being TRBD1 (5 bases). Looked up from germline, CDR1 is SGDLS and CDR2 is YYNGEE. With 3 bases removed from V and 5 bases from J, the gap between germline ends came to 11 bases. This CDR3 has 14 amino acids. For the CDR3, the DNA is TGTGCCAGCAGCGGCCAGGGTGAAAATGAAAAACTGTTTTTT. Amino acid sequence: CASSGQGENEKLFF.

This clonotype was recorded at least ten times. The V and J genes are TRBV9 and TRBJ2-3, with D unclear. CDR1 and CDR2 from the germline V gene are SGDLS and YYNGEE. V was clipped by 7 bases and J by 0 bases, with 12 bases between them. The CDR3 length is 14 residues. The CDR3 sequence: CASAVSPSTDTQYF. CDR3 nucleotide sequence: TGTGCCAGCGCGGTATCCCCTAGCACAGATACGCAGTATTTT.

This clonotype came up many times. The chain joins TRBV9 to TRBJ2-2; D is perhaps TRBD1 or TRBD2 (6 bases each). CDR1 SGDLS and CDR2 YYNGEE come from the germline V gene. Trimming stripped 4 bases from V and 0 bases from J, with 16 bases between. The CDR3 extends over 17 amino acids. The CDR3: CASSYYDGGANTGELFF. In DNA, the CDR3 is TGTGCCAGCAGCTACTATGACGGGGGCGCGAACACCGGGGAGCTGTTTTTT.

This clonotype was observed many times. This rearrangement joins TRBV9 to TRBJ2-5; D is unclear. The CDR3 consists of 13 residues. The V gene lost 0 bases and the J gene lost 5 bases, with 8 bases spanning the gap. The V gene's germline CDR1 is SGDLS and CDR2 YYNGEE. CDR3 sequence reads: CASSVGNLETQYF. CDR3 DNA sequence: TGTGCCAGCAGCGTAGGGAATCTGGAGACCCAGTACTTC.

The gene calls are TRBV7-4 and TRBJ2-1, with D hard to call. V lost 10 bases and J 3 bases, leaving 19 bases between the germline ends. The V gene's germline CDR1 is SGHVT and CDR2 SQSDAQ. The CDR3 length is 15 residues. This chain's CDR3 is CATRWQVLNYNEQFF. CDR3 coding DNA: TGTGCCACCAGGTGGCAGGTTCTGAACTACAATGAGCAGTTCTTC.

By share, this clonotype ranks as medium-sized. This chain joins TRBV3-1 and TRBJ2-1, with TRBD2 matching over 10 bases. V lost 9 bases to trimming and J lost 15 bases; unmatched junction nucleotides: 29. The CDR3 covers 18 residues. Per germline, CDR1 LGHDT and CDR2 YNNKEL (reference sequence). The DNA for the CDR3 is TGTGCCAGTCCCACGAATTATTTACCGGGACTAGCGTCGGGAGGTCTGTTCTTC. It specifies CASPTNYLPGLASGGLFF.

In its sample, this clonotype was seen many times. This chain uses TRBV9 with TRBJ2-1; 9 nucleotides line up with TRBD1. The CDR3 loop spans 17 amino acids. Looked up from germline, CDR1 is SGDLS and CDR2 is YYNGEE. V gave up 0 bases and J gave up 0 bases; unmatched junction bases: 4. In nucleotides, the CDR3 is TGTGCCAGCAGCGTAGGGGAGGGACAGGGCTCCTACAATGAGCAGTTCTTC. As protein: CASSVGEGQGSYNEQFF. Full variable domain (outside the CDR3, taken from reference TRBV9 and TRBJ2-1): DSGVTQTPKHLITATGQRVTLRCSPRSGDLSVYWYQQSLDQGLQFLIQYYNGEERAKGNILERFSAQQFPDLHSELNLSSLELGDSALYFCASSVGEGQGSYNEQFFGPGTRLTVL.

This clonotype was detected ten times or more. The genes are TRBV9 and TRBJ1-2; D call uncertain. The CDR3 runs to 11 residues. CDR1 is SGDLS, CDR2 YYNGEE, per germline. Trimming stripped 4 bases from V and 1 base from J, with 2 bases between. CDR3 coding DNA: TGTGCCAGCAGCCTTAACTATGGCTACACCTTC. This translates into CASSLNYGYTF.

This clonotype was observed at least ten times. The chain combines TRBV9 with TRBJ2-1, with D possibly TRBD2 on 7 matching bases. The CDR3 spans 16 residues. Per the germline V gene, CDR1 is SGDLS and CDR2 is YYNGEE. Trimming cost V 2 bases and J 4 bases, with 16 bases left between them. DNA for the CDR3: TGTGCCAGCAGCGTGCGGGGGCTAGAGGCTTACAATGAGCAGTTCTTC. It encodes CASSVRGLEAYNEQFF. The variable domain in full, completed from reference TRBV9 and TRBJ2-1, reads DSGVTQTPKHLITATGQRVTLRCSPRSGDLSVYWYQQSLDQGLQFLIQYYNGEERAKGNILERFSAQQFPDLHSELNLSSLELGDSALYFCASSVRGLEAYNEQFFGPGTRLTVL.

This clonotype showed up just a few times. The rearrangement links TRBV9 to TRBJ2-3; D possibly matches TRBD1 or TRBD2 (6 bases each). The CDR3 spans 18 residues. V was trimmed by 0 bases and J by 2 bases, leaving 19 bases between them. The germline CDR1 and CDR2 sequences are SGDLS and YYNGEE. The DNA of the CDR3 is TGTGCCAGCAGCGTAGGCCAGAGCGGAGGGGGACCCACAGATACGCAGTATTTT. It codes for CASSVGQSGGGPTDTQYF.

This clonotype has ten or more counts. The rearrangement uses TRBV9 and TRBJ2-3; D tentatively reads TRBD1 or TRBD2 (5 bases each). Trimming stripped 1 base from V and 0 bases from J, with 9 bases between. Germline V gives CDR1 SGDLS, CDR2 YYNGEE. This CDR3 region has 15 residues. Written as DNA, the CDR3 is TGTGCCAGCAGCGTAAGAGGGGTCAGCACAGATACGCAGTATTTT. Protein sequence: CASSVRGVSTDTQYF. The variable domain in full, with the rest retrieved from reference TRBV9 and TRBJ2-3, is DSGVTQTPKHLITATGQRVTLRCSPRSGDLSVYWYQQSLDQGLQFLIQYYNGEERAKGNILERFSAQQFPDLHSELNLSSLELGDSALYFCASSVRGVSTDTQYFGPGTRLTVL.

This clonotype was counted at least ten times. The chain's CDR3 is CASSPSSRDNEQFF. The DNA for the CDR3 is TGTGCCAGCAGCCCGTCCTCTAGGGACAATGAGCAGTTCTTC. The chain is built from TRBV9 and TRBJ2-1, with D unclear. Trimming took 4 bases from V and 5 from J, leaving 13 bases between them. CDR1 SGDLS and CDR2 YYNGEE come from the germline V gene. This CDR3 spans 14 amino acids. Supplemented by reference TRBV9 and TRBJ2-1, the full variable domain reads DSGVTQTPKHLITATGQRVTLRCSPRSGDLSVYWYQQSLDQGLQFLIQYYNGEERAKGNILERFSAQQFPDLHSELNLSSLELGDSALYFCASSPSSRDNEQFFGPGTRLTVL.

This clonotype was counted ten times or more. The V and J genes are TRBV9 and TRBJ2-5; TRBD2 matches 8 bases. The CDR3 sequence is 16 residues long. Germline V CDR1 and CDR2: SGDLS, YYNGEE. Unmatched junction bases numbered 9, after V lost 0 bases and J lost 5 bases. The CDR3 sequence is CASSVAGATGGETQYF. CDR3 nucleotide sequence: TGTGCCAGCAGCGTAGCTGGAGCGACGGGGGGGGAGACCCAGTACTTC. The complete variable domain, with remaining parts taken from reference TRBV9 and TRBJ2-5, reads DSGVTQTPKHLITATGQRVTLRCSPRSGDLSVYWYQQSLDQGLQFLIQYYNGEERAKGNILERFSAQQFPDLHSELNLSSLELGDSALYFCASSVAGATGGETQYFGPGTRLLVL.

This clonotype was counted many times. The J gene is TRBJ2-3, the V gene TRBV9; 8 positions match TRBD1. The V gene end was trimmed by 4 bases and the J gene end by 1 base; junction bases not matched to a gene: 5. This CDR3 has 15 amino acids. CDR1 and CDR2 from the germline V gene are SGDLS and YYNGEE. CDR3 in amino acids: CASSPTDRGTDTQYF. The CDR3 DNA is TGTGCCAGCAGCCCGACGGACAGGGGCACAGATACGCAGTATTTT.

This clonotype was picked up many times. The chain combines TRBV9 with TRBJ1-4, with D perhaps TRBD1 (5 bases). CDR1 and CDR2 from the germline V gene are SGDLS and YYNGEE. Trimming cost V 0 bases and J 8 bases, with 17 bases left between them. The CDR3 spans 16 residues. In DNA form, the CDR3 reads TGTGCCAGCAGCGTAGGGAGCGGGGCCCGGGAGGAAAAACTGTTTTTT. It yields the protein CASSVGSGAREEKLFF.

This clonotype has more than one count but fewer than ten. The rearrangement uses TRBV9 and TRBJ2-1, with TRBD1 identical over 8 bases. CDR3 length: 13 residues. The germline V gene encodes CDR1 SGDLS and CDR2 YYNGEE. V was pared by 7 bases and J by 4 bases, with 4 bases of the junction left unmatched. CDR3 sequence: CASGQGWYNEQFF. CDR3 DNA: TGTGCCAGCGGACAGGGTTGGTACAATGAGCAGTTCTTC.

This clonotype was recorded at least ten times. The gene calls are TRBV9 and TRBJ1-2; D is possibly TRBD1 (5 bases). Trimming pared 3 bases from V and 3 bases from J, leaving 9 bases between. CDR3 size: 13 residues. Germline V gene data show CDR1 as SGDLS and CDR2 as YYNGEE. The CDR3 spells CASSGTGDYGYTF. The DNA of the CDR3 is TGTGCCAGCAGCGGAACAGGAGACTATGGCTACACCTTC.

The rearrangement links TRBV9 to TRBJ1-2; perhaps TRBD1 as D (6 bases). Germline values: CDR1 SGDLS, CDR2 YYNGEE. The CDR3 covers 14 residues. V was pared by 4 bases and J by 4 bases, with 14 bases between. The CDR3 sequence is CASSPQGSLYGYTF. The CDR3 region has the DNA TGTGCCAGCAGCCCCCAGGGGAGCCTCTATGGCTACACCTTC.